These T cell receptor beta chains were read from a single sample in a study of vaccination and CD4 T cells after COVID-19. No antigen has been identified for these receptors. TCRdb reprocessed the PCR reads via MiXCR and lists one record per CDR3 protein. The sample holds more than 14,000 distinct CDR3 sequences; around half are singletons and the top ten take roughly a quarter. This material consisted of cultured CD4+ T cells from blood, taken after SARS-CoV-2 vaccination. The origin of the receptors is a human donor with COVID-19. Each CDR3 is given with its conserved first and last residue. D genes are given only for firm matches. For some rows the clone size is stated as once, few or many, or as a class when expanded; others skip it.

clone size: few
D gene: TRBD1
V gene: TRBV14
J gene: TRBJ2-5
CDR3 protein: CASSLKRGLGYQETQYF
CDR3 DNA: TGTGCCAGCAGCCTGAAGAGGGGGCTAGGGTACCAAGAGACCCAGTACTTC

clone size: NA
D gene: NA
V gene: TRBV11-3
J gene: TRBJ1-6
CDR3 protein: CASSLGQNLNSPLHF
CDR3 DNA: TGTGCCAGCAGCTTAGGACAGAACCTTAATTCACCCCTCCACTTT

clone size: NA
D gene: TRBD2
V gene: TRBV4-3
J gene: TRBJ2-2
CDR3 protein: CASSRSGGSVGTGELFF
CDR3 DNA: TGCGCCAGCAGCCGATCCGGGGGGAGCGTCGGCACCGGGGAGCTGTTTTTT

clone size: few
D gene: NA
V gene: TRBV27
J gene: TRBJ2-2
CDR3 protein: CASSLGSAGELFF
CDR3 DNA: TGTGCCAGCAGTCTAGGCTCGGCCGGGGAGCTGTTTTTT

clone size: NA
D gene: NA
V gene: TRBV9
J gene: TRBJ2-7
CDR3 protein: CASSVGLITAEQYF
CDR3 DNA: TGTGCCAGCAGCGTAGGGTTGATCACAGCAGAGCAGTACTTC

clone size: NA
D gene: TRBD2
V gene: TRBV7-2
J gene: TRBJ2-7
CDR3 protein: CASSLSRGSYEQYF
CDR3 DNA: TGTGCCAGCAGCTTATCGCGGGGGTCCTACGAGCAGTACTTC

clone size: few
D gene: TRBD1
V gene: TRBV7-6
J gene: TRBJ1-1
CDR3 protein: CASSPGQGATEAFF
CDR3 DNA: TGTGCCAGCAGCCCCGGACAGGGAGCTACTGAAGCTTTCTTT

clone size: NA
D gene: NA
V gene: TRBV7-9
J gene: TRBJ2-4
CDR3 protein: CASSLRGGTDIQYF
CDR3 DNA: TGTGCCAGCAGCTTAAGAGGGGGTACGGACATTCAGTACTTC

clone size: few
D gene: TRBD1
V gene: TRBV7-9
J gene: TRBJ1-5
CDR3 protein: CASSLGQDIYSNQPQHF
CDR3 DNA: TGTGCCAGCAGCTTGGGACAGGACATATATAGCAATCAGCCCCAGCATTTT

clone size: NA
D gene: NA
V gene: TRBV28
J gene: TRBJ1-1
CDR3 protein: CASSLPGLVTEAFF
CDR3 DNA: TGTGCCAGCAGTCTCCCGGGACTGGTCACTGAAGCTTTCTTT

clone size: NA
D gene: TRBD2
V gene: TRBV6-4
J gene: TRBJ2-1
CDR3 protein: CASSESSGGVFEQFF
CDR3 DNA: TGTGCCAGCAGTGAGTCTAGCGGGGGTGTTTTTGAGCAGTTCTTC

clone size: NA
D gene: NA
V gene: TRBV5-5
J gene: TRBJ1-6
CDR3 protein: CASSLGGTANSPLHF
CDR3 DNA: TGTGCCAGCAGCTTGGGTGGGACGGCTAATTCACCCCTCCACTTT

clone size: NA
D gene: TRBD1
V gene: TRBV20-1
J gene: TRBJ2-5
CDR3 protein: CSARVGTGSETQYF
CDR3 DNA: TGCAGTGCTAGAGTCGGGACAGGGTCAGAGACCCAGTACTTC

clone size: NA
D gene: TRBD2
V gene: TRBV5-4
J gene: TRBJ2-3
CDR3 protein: CASEGSGGFGDTQYF
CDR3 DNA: TGTGCCAGCGAGGGTAGCGGGGGGTTCGGAGATACGCAGTATTTT

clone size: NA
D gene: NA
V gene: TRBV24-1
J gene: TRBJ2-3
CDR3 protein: CATSQVGTDTQYF
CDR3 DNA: TGTGCCACCAGTCAGGTTGGCACAGATACGCAGTATTTT

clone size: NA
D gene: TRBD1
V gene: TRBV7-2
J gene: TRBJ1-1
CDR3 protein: CASRGQMNTEAFF
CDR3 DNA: TGTGCCAGCAGGGGACAGATGAACACTGAAGCTTTCTTT

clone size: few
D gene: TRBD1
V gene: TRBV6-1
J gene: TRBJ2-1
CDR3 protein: CASSSDGQGSYNEQFF
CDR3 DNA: TGTGCCAGCAGCTCCGACGGACAGGGGTCCTACAATGAGCAGTTCTTC

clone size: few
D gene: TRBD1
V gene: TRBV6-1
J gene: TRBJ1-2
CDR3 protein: CASKWTGFHGYTF
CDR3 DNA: TGTGCCAGCAAATGGACAGGGTTCCATGGCTACACCTTC

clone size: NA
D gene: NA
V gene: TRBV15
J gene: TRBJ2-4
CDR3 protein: CATSAGRPLAKNIQYF
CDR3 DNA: TGTGCCACCAGTGCGGGTCGCCCATTAGCCAAAAACATTCAGTACTTC

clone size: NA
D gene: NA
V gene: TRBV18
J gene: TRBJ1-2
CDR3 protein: CASSPFDRSGGYGYTF
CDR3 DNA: TGTGCCAGCTCACCATTCGACAGGTCGGGGGGGTATGGCTACACCTTC

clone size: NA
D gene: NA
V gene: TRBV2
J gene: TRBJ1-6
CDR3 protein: CARGERGNSPLHF
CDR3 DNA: TGTGCCAGGGGGGAACGCGGTAATTCACCCCTCCACTTT

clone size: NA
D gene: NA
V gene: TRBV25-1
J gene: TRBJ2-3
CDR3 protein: CASSEYAGTDTQYF
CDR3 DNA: TGTGCCAGCAGTGAATATGCCGGCACAGATACGCAGTATTTT

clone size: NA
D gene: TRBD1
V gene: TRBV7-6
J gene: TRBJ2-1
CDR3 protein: CASSPALDDRVPGNEQFF
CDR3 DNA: TGTGCCAGCAGCCCCGCACTGGACGACAGGGTTCCAGGGAATGAGCAGTTCTTC

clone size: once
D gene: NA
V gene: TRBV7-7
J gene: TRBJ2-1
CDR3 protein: CASSLDGRVNEQFF
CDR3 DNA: TGTGCTAGCAGCTTGGATGGCAGGGTCAATGAGCAGTTCTTC

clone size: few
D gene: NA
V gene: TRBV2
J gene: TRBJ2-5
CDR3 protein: CASSLDLRETQYF
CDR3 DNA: TGTGCCAGCTCCCTAGACCTGAGGGAGACCCAGTACTTC

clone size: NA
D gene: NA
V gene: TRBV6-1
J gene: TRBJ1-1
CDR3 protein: CASRGPGDAFF
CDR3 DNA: TGTGCCAGCAGAGGTCCGGGCGACGCTTTCTTT

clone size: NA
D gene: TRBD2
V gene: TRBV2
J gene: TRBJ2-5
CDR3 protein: CASRGSGGQGETQYF
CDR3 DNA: TGTGCCAGCAGGGGTAGCGGGGGGCAGGGTGAGACCCAGTACTTC

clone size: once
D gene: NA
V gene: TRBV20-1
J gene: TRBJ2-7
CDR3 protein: CSARDMVLYEQYF
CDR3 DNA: TGCAGTGCTAGAGATATGGTGCTATACGAGCAGTACTTC